Following are 24 T cell receptor beta chains from one sample sequenced in a study of T cells after yellow fever vaccination. One entry per CDR3 protein results from TCRdb running MiXCR on the 5' RACE reads. This sample carries 500,000 to 650,000 distinct CDR3 sequences, about 12% of them seen once, and the ten largest clones take 14% to 15%. The starting material was PBMCs, obtained on the day of the yellow fever booster vaccination. Receptors originate from a man aged 25 to 40 who received the YFV17D yellow fever vaccine.

This clonotype was recorded a few times. This chain connects TRBV7-2 to TRBJ2-7, with 11 bases identical to TRBD2. Germline assignment: CDR1 SGHTA and CDR2 FQGNSA. The J segment lost 4 bases and the V segment lost 4 bases, leaving 6 bases of the junction unmatched. The CDR3 runs 15 residues. The CDR3 DNA follows: TGTGCCAGCAGCTACCCGGGACTAGCGGTATACGAGCAGTACTTC. Its translation: CASSYPGLAVYEQYF.

There are many counts of this clonotype. The rearrangement uses TRBV5-1 and TRBJ1-5, with D perhaps matching TRBD1 (5 bases). V was clipped by 0 bases and J by 8 bases, with 15 bases between them. Germline V gene sequence: CDR1 SGHRS, CDR2 YFSETQ. This CDR3 region has 15 residues. The CDR3 bases are TGCGCCAGCAGCTTGGCGGCAGGGCCTTTGGAGCCCCAGCATTTT. It specifies CASSLAAGPLEPQHF.

CDR3 sequence (DNA): TGTGCCACCAAAGATTACGACAGGGCCAATCAGCCCCAGCATTTT. Translated, it gives CATKDYDRANQPQHF. The chain has TRBV6-1 and TRBJ1-5; 7 nucleotides line up with TRBD1. The CDR3 is made up of 15 amino acids. With V trimmed by 10 bases and J by 3 bases, 12 bases remained unmatched. The germline CDR1 and CDR2 sequences are MNHNS and SASEGT.

This chain connects TRBV19 to TRBJ1-1; D not certain. The V and J ends lost 5 bases and 5 bases respectively, with 12 bases between them. CDR3 length: 13 residues. CDR1 LNHDA and CDR2 SQIVND come from the germline V gene (reference sequence). This CDR3 is CASSQHLGTEAFF. DNA of the CDR3: TGTGCCAGTAGTCAGCACCTCGGAACTGAAGCTTTCTTT.

The chain recombines TRBV27 with TRBJ1-6, with 10 bases identical to TRBD1. V lost 4 bases, J lost 14 bases, and 8 bases stayed unmatched. Germline values: CDR1 MNHEY, CDR2 SMNVEV (reference sequence). The CDR3 consists of 14 residues. This CDR3 is CASSWTGGRLALHF. DNA of the CDR3: TGTGCCAGCAGTTGGACAGGGGGTAGGTTGGCCCTCCACTTT.

The chain uses TRBV19 and TRBJ2-3; 7 bases match TRBD2. V shed 4 bases and J 0 bases; nucleotides not matched to a gene: 4. This CDR3 is built from 15 residues. CDR1 is LNHDA, CDR2 SQIVND, per germline (reference sequence). CDR3 amino acids: CASSNLAASTDTQYF. The CDR3 region has the DNA TGTGCCAGTAGTAACCTAGCGGCTAGCACAGATACGCAGTATTTT.

This clonotype was picked up many times. The J gene is TRBJ1-1, the V gene TRBV7-9; possible D gene TRBD1, 6 bases. There are 14 residues in the CDR3. Germline V lookup: CDR1 SEHNR, CDR2 FQNEAQ (reference sequence). Trimming pared 10 bases from V and 3 bases from J, leaving 18 bases between. CDR3 amino acids: CATAGVLTDTEAFF. The CDR3 DNA reads TGTGCCACCGCAGGGGTCCTAACGGACACTGAAGCTTTCTTT.

CDR3 sequence: CASSWRGSGNTGELFF. CDR3 nucleotide sequence: TGTGCCAGCAGCTGGCGTGGTAGCGGAAACACCGGGGAGCTGTTTTTT. The V gene is TRBV5-6, the J gene TRBJ2-2; tentative D call: TRBD2 (6 bases). Germline V CDR1 and CDR2: SGHDT, YYEEEE. V was shortened by 3 bases and J by 2 bases, with 14 bases between the two germline ends. CDR3 length equals 16 residues.

The chain combines TRBV20-1 with TRBJ1-1, with unresolved D. The V gene lost 0 bases and the J gene lost 1 base, with 9 bases spanning the gap. CDR1 DFQATT and CDR2 SNEGSKA come from the germline V gene (reference sequence). CDR3 length: 14 amino acids. The CDR3 region is CSARDIGRNTEAFF. CDR3 coding DNA: TGCAGTGCTAGAGATATAGGCAGGAACACTGAAGCTTTCTTT.

This clonotype appeared a few times. The chain carries TRBV7-8 and TRBJ1-5, with a tentative D call TRBD1 (6 bases). V dropped 0 bases and J dropped 7 bases, with 13 bases sitting between them. The germline V gene has CDR1 SGHVS and CDR2 FQNEAQ. The CDR3 totals 15 residues. The CDR3 protein is CASSLASGRGQPQHF. As DNA, the CDR3 is TGTGCCAGCAGCTTAGCATCGGGGAGGGGGCAGCCCCAGCATTTT.

This clonotype turned up a few times. V usage is TRBV7-9 and J usage is TRBJ2-1, with D perhaps matching TRBD2 (5 bases). This CDR3 region has 15 residues. Trimming pared 5 bases from V and 8 bases from J, leaving 19 bases between. Germline V lookup: CDR1 SEHNR, CDR2 FQNEAQ (reference sequence). CDR3 in DNA: TGTGCCAGCAGCATCCGGGAAAGGAGGATCTATGAGCAGTTCTTC. Translating it yields CASSIRERRIYEQFF.

This clonotype was counted only a few times. The chain has TRBV29-1 and TRBJ1-4; 8 bases map to TRBD1. Germline-derived CDR1 and CDR2 are SQVTM and ANQGSEA. V dropped 6 bases and J dropped 7; count of bases not matched to a gene: 7. This CDR3 has 13 amino acids. CDR3 coding DNA: TGCAGCGTGCGGACAGGGAGGGCTGAAAAACTGTTTTTT. Translating it yields CSVRTGRAEKLFF. The full variable domain, in which reference TRBV29-1 and TRBJ1-4 provide the parts outside the CDR3, is SAVISQKPSRDICQRGTSLTIQCQVDSQVTMMFWYRQQPGQSLTLIATANQGSEATYESGFVIDKFPISRPNLTFSTLTVSNMSPEDSSIYLCSVRTGRAEKLFFGSGTQLSVL.

This clonotype appeared a few times. The chain combines TRBV5-5 with TRBJ2-1; the D gene is possibly TRBD1 (6 bases). The CDR3 is 16 residues long. Trimming shortened V by 3 bases and J by 8 bases, and 21 bases separated the two germline ends. CDR1 is SGHKS, CDR2 YYEKEE, per germline (reference sequence). The CDR3 DNA sequence: TGTGCCAGCAGCTATGAAGGACGACAGGTGGTAGATGAGCAGTTCTTC. The encoded protein is CASSYEGRQVVDEQFF.

This clonotype was picked up a small number of times. The germline gene is not matched at one end of the junction; a read error may be the cause. The chain combines TRBV6-1 with TRBJ2-7; 12 bases are shared with TRBD2. The CDR3 length is 13 residues. Germline assignment: CDR1 MNHNS and CDR2 SASEGT. CDR3: CASSTGGLAGGTF. CDR3 nucleotides: TGTGCCAGCAGCACAGGTGGGCTAGCGGGAGGGACCTTC.

The chain couples TRBV19 to TRBJ2-1; D might be TRBD2 (6 bases). Germline values: CDR1 LNHDA, CDR2 SQIVND (reference sequence). This CDR3 contains 14 residues. V lost 5 bases to trimming and J lost 6 bases, with 14 bases between them. CDR3 in amino acids: CASSPPGGLNEQFF. In nucleotides, the CDR3 is TGTGCCAGTAGTCCACCCGGAGGGCTCAATGAGCAGTTCTTC.

The chain uses TRBV7-9 and TRBJ1-2; the D gene is possibly TRBD1 (5 bases). V lost 4 bases and J 5 bases, leaving 14 bases between the germline ends. The CDR3 has 14 amino acids. Germline V CDR1 and CDR2: SEHNR, FQNEAQ (reference sequence). The CDR3 DNA reads TGTGCCAGCAGCTCCCAGGGAAGGGGATATGGCTACACCTTC. Amino acid sequence: CASSSQGRGYGYTF.

The chain joins TRBV7-8 to TRBJ1-5, with TRBD1 matching 7 bases. The ends lost 5 bases at V and 4 bases at J; junction bases unmatched: 11. This CDR3 comprises 16 residues. Germline lookup yields CDR1 SGHVS and CDR2 FQNEAQ. Here the CDR3 reads CASSAEQGILNQPQHF. CDR3 DNA sequence: TGTGCCAGCAGCGCGGAACAGGGGATCCTTAATCAGCCCCAGCATTTT.

This clonotype was observed at least ten times. This rearrangement joins TRBV12-3 or TRBV12-4 to TRBJ2-1; D call uncertain. The CDR3 loop spans 14 amino acids. V lost 7 bases, J lost 8 bases, and 18 bases lay in between. In nucleotides, the CDR3 is TGTGCCAGCACTGTGGGGTTACCACCCGATGAGCAGTTCTTC. This translates into CASTVGLPPDEQFF.

This clonotype was detected only a few times. This chain joins TRBV5-6 and TRBJ1-1; perhaps TRBD1 as D (5 bases). Germline V gene data show CDR1 as SGHDT and CDR2 as YYEEEE. This CDR3 is built from 14 residues. V dropped 5 bases and J dropped 3 bases, with 14 bases sitting between them. The CDR3, as DNA: TGTGCCAGCAGGAGCTCAGGGTGGGACACTGAAGCTTTCTTT. Protein sequence: CASRSSGWDTEAFF.

Here the CDR3 DNA reads TGTGCCACCGGGACTAGCGGGAGGGAAATCTACGAGCAGTACTTC. Encoded protein: CATGTSGREIYEQYF. The V call is TRBV6-1, the J call TRBJ2-7, with 16 nucleotides matching TRBD2. CDR1 is MNHNS and CDR2 is SASEGT in the germline V gene. This CDR3 contains 15 residues. V trimming: 10 bases; J trimming: 3 bases; junction bases outside the gene matches: 6.

The chain recombines TRBV20-1 with TRBJ2-5; the match to TRBD2 covers 9 bases. CDR1 is DFQATT, CDR2 SNEGSKA, per germline (reference sequence). Germline trimming cut 3 bases from V and 5 bases from J; bases unmatched to any gene: 10. This CDR3 has 15 amino acids. The CDR3 sequence: CSASPLAGKFETQYF. The DNA of the CDR3 is TGCAGTGCTAGCCCCCTAGCGGGAAAATTTGAGACCCAGTACTTC.

The rearrangement joins TRBV20-1 to TRBJ2-1, with D perhaps being TRBD1 or TRBD2 (6 bases each). The germline V gene encodes CDR1 DFQATT and CDR2 SNEGSKA (reference sequence). V was shortened by 3 bases and J by 6 bases, with 9 bases between the two germline ends. CDR3 length: 12 amino acids. Here the CDR3 reads CSASPGANEQFF. The CDR3 DNA reads as TGCAGTGCTAGTCCGGGGGCCAATGAGCAGTTCTTC.

This clonotype was seen at least ten times. The chain couples TRBV15 to TRBJ2-5; 10 bases line up with TRBD1. CDR3 length: 16 residues. V shed 4 bases and J 6 bases; nucleotides not matched to a gene: 11. CDR1 is LNHNV and CDR2 is YYDKDF in the germline V gene (reference sequence). CDR3 loop: CATSTLKTGGGKTQYF. CDR3 nucleotides: TGTGCCACCAGCACCCTCAAGACAGGGGGCGGGAAGACCCAGTACTTC.

This chain joins TRBV7-9 and TRBJ1-1, with a tentative D call TRBD1 (5 bases). There are 12 residues in the CDR3. Germline CDR1 reads SEHNR; CDR2 reads FQNEAQ (reference sequence). V dropped 5 bases and J dropped 10 bases, with 14 bases sitting between them. The CDR3 is CASSPTGDRAFF. The CDR3 DNA is TGTGCCAGCAGCCCGACGGGGGACCGAGCTTTCTTT.